The present T cell receptor beta chain was sequenced within a study of Ad26.COV2.S vaccination and SARS-CoV-2 variants. Study-wide findings and caveats: Spike-specific CD8+ and CD4+ T cell responses reportedly showed substantial breadth after vaccination.

Details on this clone: Its antigen is unknown.

Treatment denoted: some 20 received Ad26.COV2.S at low or high dose, single or two shots; about five received placebo; per-sample allocation not given. Following the first vaccine or placebo injection, samples were taken on day 63. The CDR3 is 16 amino acids. The germline V gene has CDR1 LGHDT and CDR2 YNNKEL (reference sequence). V shed 2 bases and J 8 bases; nucleotides not matched to a gene: 10. The protocol was immunoSEQ multiplex PCR, while the TCRdb copy is restricted to in-frame clones and leaves out a portion. The repertoire holds over 400,000 clones, around 90% seen once, with more than 3.5% in the top ten.

This chain joins TRBV3-1 (or the pseudogene TRBV3-2) and TRBJ2-7, with TRBD2 matching 12 bases. The origin of this receptor is a person aged 18-65 years who received the Ad26.COV2.S COVID-19 vaccine or a placebo. Sequenced here: peripheral blood, sampled in a trial of Ad26.COV2.S vaccine versus placebo. The CDR3 nucleotides are TGTGCCAGCAGCCAACTAGTGGCTAGCGGGAGGGCCAAGCAGTACTTC. This sequence encodes CASSQLVASGRAKQYF.